One T cell receptor (beta chain) is described in this entry. This clonotype has only a few counts. No cognate antigen has been identified for it. It has no much larger one-base neighbor in the sample; base qualities were not kept. The sample comes from a study of T cells in Graves' hyperthyroidism and ophthalmopathy (dated by TCRdb to between 2018 and 2020). A note on the overall study: Peripheral blood samples were taken at the time of initial diagnosis, prior to any treatment. TCR V-J signatures able to tell the groups apart were searched for in a discovery cohort of more than 90 patients, of whom roughly 42 had Graves' ophthalmopathy and 55 to 60 had stable Graves' hyperthyroidism. Prospective prediction of ophthalmopathy was tested in an independent validation cohort consisting of about 20 hyperthyroidism patients and approximately 16 patients who later progressed to ophthalmopathy. The 85 to 100 discovery patients were randomly split 7:3 into training and test sets. The study also compared thyroid tissue and blood T-cell repertoires from about six Graves' hyperthyroidism patients. After blood sampling, hyperthyroidism patients were treated with methimazole at a starting dose of 30 mg daily, and ophthalmopathy patients were treated with high-dose intravenous methylprednisolone. TCR Vbeta CDR3 sequencing of 120 to 150 peripheral blood samples (fewer than 45 ophthalmopathy, 70 to 85 hyperthyroidism and approximately 17 progressor patients) is reported in the paper. General findings and caveats noted by the study authors: In validation, progression to ophthalmopathy was predicted by the model with 55% to 71% sensitivity and 72.22% specificity, a median of roughly 6 months before onset. Most expanded thyroid clonotypes (frequency above 0.001) were also found in blood, which suggests that blood repertoires may mirror thyroid immune responses. In cross-validation, a model built on a 13 V-J signature told ophthalmopathy apart from stable hyperthyroidism with 85% to 90% sensitivity and approximately 81% specificity, and in testing the same model reached 80%/75%. No statistical method was used to fix the sample size in advance, and group allocation was not hidden from the investigators.

CDR1 and CDR2 (LNHNV, YYDKDF) derive from the germline V gene (reference sequence). The germline ends are 9 bases apart after V is trimmed by 3 bases and J by 7 bases. From the cysteine through the phenylalanine, the CDR3 covers 13 amino acids. The sequence is cut down to CDR3 DNA, 39 bases in frame from base 1. Amplification of TCR beta CDR3 regions was carried out from RNA transcripts. For the first round of RT-PCR on the TCR CDR3, the HTBI primer set was used together with the Qiagen OneStep RT-PCR kit. A second multiplex PCR round built the libraries, followed by size selection and purification. Libraries were sequenced paired-end with 100 bp reads on an Illumina HiSeq2000. Regarding the original processing steps: Raw data were processed with SOAPnuke, discarding reads with adapters, uncalled bases, mean Phred below 15, or no exact constant-primer or identifier match. High-quality paired reads were merged using COPE v1.2.5, and each unique nucleotide sequence was defined as a clonotype. Clonotypes were aligned to IMGT TRBV, TRBD and TRBJ reference segments using MiTCR v1.1. The analysis included only V-J combinations with a frequency above 0.0001, which together covered 98% to 99.2% of the repertoires. A TCS score was defined as the ratio between F50 (clonal expansion) and ExV (chaos), using BLOSUM62-based TCRdist between CDR3 peptides within each V-J. Welch's t-statistics and random forest reduced 450 to 600 V-J features to 13, which were used in a naive Bayes classifier (R e1071). In TCRdb, the public reads were trimmed at Q25 with fastp and aligned with MiXCR, with productive beta chains retained. Identical CDR3 protein sequences are pooled into one entry, listed with their most common genes and DNA. What appears here as the V and J calls and clone size reflects TCRdb's work, not the paper's. For this sample there are around 240,000 distinct CDR3 sequences; less than 15% appear just once. Together, the top ten hold less than 15% of the sample.

Hyperthyroidism patients were newly diagnosed, with disease duration under 2 months, and aged 18 to 65 years. Exclusion was applied to patients with uncontrolled infections, other autoimmune diseases, pregnancy or lactation. Diagnoses were based on clinical symptoms, serum thyroxine and TRAb, thyroid ultrasound and orbital computed tomography. Blood from progressor patients was drawn when they were first diagnosed with hyperthyroidism, before any ophthalmopathy symptoms appeared. Ficoll-Paque density gradient centrifugation was used to isolate PBMCs from around 10 ml of fresh peripheral blood. Progressor patients were initially diagnosed with Graves' hyperthyroidism and developed ophthalmopathy during follow-up. Total RNA was extracted with Trizol reagent, and quality was checked on an Agilent 2100 Bioanalyzer.

The chain is assembled from TRBV15 and TRBJ2-2; no D segment can be confidently identified. The sample comprised blood. The receptor was isolated from a woman aged 40 to 49 with Graves' hyperthyroidism that later progressed to Graves' ophthalmopathy. The CDR3 region reads CATSSSFGGELFF. In nucleotides, the sequence is TGTGCCACCAGCAGCTCCTTTGGCGGGGAGCTGTTTTTT.